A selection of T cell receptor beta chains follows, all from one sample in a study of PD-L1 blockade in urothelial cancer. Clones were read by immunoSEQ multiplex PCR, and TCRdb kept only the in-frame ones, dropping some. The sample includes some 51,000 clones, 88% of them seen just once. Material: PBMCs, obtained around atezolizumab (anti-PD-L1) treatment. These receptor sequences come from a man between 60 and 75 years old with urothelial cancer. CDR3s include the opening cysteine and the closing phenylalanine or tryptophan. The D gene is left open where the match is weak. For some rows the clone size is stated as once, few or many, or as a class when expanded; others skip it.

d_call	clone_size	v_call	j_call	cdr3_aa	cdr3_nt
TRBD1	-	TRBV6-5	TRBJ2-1	CASNPGQGDEQFF	TGTGCCAGCAATCCCGGACAGGGGGATGAGCAGTTCTTC
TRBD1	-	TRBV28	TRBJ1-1	CASSTGELRTEAFF	TGTGCCAGCAGTACAGGGGAGCTTCGAACTGAAGCTTTCTTT
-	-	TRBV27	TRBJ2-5	CASSLSGVQETQYF	TGTGCCAGCAGTTTATCGGGCGTCCAAGAGACCCAGTACTTC
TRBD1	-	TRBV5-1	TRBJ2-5	CASSLRTGSDQETQYF	TGCGCCAGCAGCCTAAGGACAGGTTCGGACCAAGAGACCCAGTACTTC
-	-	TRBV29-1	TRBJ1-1	CSVGMTGNTEAFF	TGCAGCGTTGGAATGACAGGGAACACTGAAGCTTTCTTT
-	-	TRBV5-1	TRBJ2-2	CASSLDGSANTGELFF	TGCGCCAGCAGCTTGGACGGGTCCGCGAACACCGGGGAGCTGTTTTTT
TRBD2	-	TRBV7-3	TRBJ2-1	CASSRQRGGYNEQFF	TGTGCCAGCAGCCGTCAGCGGGGGGGCTACAATGAGCAGTTCTTC
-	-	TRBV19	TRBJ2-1	CASSGDEQFF	TGTGCCAGTTCGGGGGATGAGCAGTTCTTC
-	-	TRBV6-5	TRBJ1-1	CASRSGAPNTEAFF	TGTGCCAGCAGGTCAGGGGCCCCTAACACTGAAGCTTTCTTT
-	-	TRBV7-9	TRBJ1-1	CASSRTEGGAREAFF	TGTGCCAGCAGCCGCACCGAGGGGGGGGCGCGGGAAGCTTTCTTT
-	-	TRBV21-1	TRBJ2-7	CASSKGLPTGPWCEQYF	TGTGCCAGCAGCAAAGGCCTACCCACAGGGCCCTGGTGCGAGCAGTACTTC
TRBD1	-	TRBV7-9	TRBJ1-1	CASSQDKGTGVTLGTEAFF	TGTGCCAGCAGCCAAGACAAAGGGACAGGGGTAACCTTGGGCACTGAAGCTTTCTTT
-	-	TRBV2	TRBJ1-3	CASKPGQTENTIYF	TGTGCCAGCAAACCGGGACAAACTGAAAACACCATATATTTT
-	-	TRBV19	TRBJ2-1	CASSMRGSSYNEQFF	TGTGCCAGTAGTATGAGAGGGAGCTCCTACAATGAGCAGTTCTTC
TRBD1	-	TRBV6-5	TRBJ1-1	CASRSETGVNTEAFF	TGTGCCAGCAGATCCGAGACAGGGGTAAACACTGAAGCTTTCTTT
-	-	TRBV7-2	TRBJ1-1	CASSLGGGGGTEAFF	TGTGCCAGCAGCTTAGGGGGAGGGGGAGGCACTGAAGCTTTCTTT
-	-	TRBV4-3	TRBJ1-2	CASSQGARTNYGYTF	TGCGCCAGCAGCCAAGGTGCCAGAACGAACTATGGCTACACCTTC
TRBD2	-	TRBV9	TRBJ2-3	CASSVNGGAVLDTQYF	TGTGCCAGCAGCGTAAACGGGGGGGCGGTATTAGATACGCAGTATTTT
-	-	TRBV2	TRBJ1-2	CASSGGRLYGYTF	TGTGCCAGCAGCGGAGGACGGCTCTATGGCTACACCTTC
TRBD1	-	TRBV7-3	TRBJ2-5	CASSLRGTGQQETQYF	TGTGCCAGCAGCTTAAGGGGGACAGGACAACAAGAGACCCAGTACTTC
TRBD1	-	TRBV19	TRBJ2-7	CATRTGGSYEQYF	TGTGCCACCAGGACAGGAGGCTCCTACGAGCAGTACTTC
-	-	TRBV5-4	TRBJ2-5	CASSKAAQTETQYF	TGTGCCAGCAGCAAAGCCGCCCAGACTGAGACCCAGTACTTC
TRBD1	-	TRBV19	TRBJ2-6	CASSRGTGISGANVLTF	TGTGCCAGTAGTAGGGGGACAGGCATTTCTGGGGCCAACGTCCTGACTTTC
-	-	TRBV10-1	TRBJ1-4	CASKGEVGEKLFF	TGCGCCAGCAAGGGGGAAGTTGGGGAAAAACTGTTTTTT
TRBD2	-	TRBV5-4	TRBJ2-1	CASSPRGLAGGWDEQFF	TGTGCCAGCAGCCCGCGGGGACTAGCGGGGGGGTGGGATGAGCAGTTCTTC
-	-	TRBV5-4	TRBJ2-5	CASSLGQMQETQYF	TGTGCCAGCAGCTTGGGGCAGATGCAAGAGACCCAGTACTTC
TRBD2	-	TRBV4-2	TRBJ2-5	CASSQDGLAGGYETQYF	TGTGCCAGCAGCCAAGATGGGCTAGCGGGGGGGTACGAGACCCAGTACTTC
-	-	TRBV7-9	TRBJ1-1	CASSLAGGGASAEAFF	TGTGCCAGCAGCTTAGCGGGGGGGGGCGCATCAGCTGAAGCTTTCTTT
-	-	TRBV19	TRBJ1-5	CASRAGLNSNQPQHF	TGTGCCAGTAGAGCAGGGCTTAATAGCAATCAGCCCCAGCATTTT
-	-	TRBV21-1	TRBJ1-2	CATEAHSGYTF	TGTGCCACAGAGGCCCACTCTGGCTACACCTTC
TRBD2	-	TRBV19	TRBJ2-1	CASSSQTGTSGRGREQFF	TGTGCCAGTAGTAGCCAAACCGGGACTAGCGGGAGGGGACGTGAGCAGTTCTTC
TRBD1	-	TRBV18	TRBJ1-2	CASSLGQELYGYTF	TGTGCCAGCTCCCTCGGACAGGAACTTTATGGCTACACCTTC
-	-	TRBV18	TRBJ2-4	CASSQNYRDIISAKNIQYF	TGTGCCAGCTCACAGAATTACCGGGACATTATTTCAGCCAAAAACATTCAGTACTTC
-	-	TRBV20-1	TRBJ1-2	CSVDSYTF	TGCAGTGTAGACAGCTACACCTTC
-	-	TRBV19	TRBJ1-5	CASSIGGHHHQPQHF	TGTGCCAGTAGTATTGGGGGACACCATCATCAGCCCCAGCATTTT
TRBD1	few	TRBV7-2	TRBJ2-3	CASSRDRVRTDTQYF	TGTGCCAGCAGTCGGGACAGGGTTAGAACAGATACGCAGTATTTT
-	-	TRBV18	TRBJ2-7	CASSLRTTYEQYF	TGTGCCAGCTCACTTCGGACAACCTACGAGCAGTACTTC
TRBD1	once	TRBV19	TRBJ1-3	CASSIDRGYGNTIYF	TGTGCCAGTAGTATTGACAGGGGTTATGGAAACACCATATATTTT
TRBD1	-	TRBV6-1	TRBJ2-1	CASSAITGGGNEQFF	TGTGCCAGCAGCGCTATCACAGGGGGCGGCAATGAGCAGTTCTTC
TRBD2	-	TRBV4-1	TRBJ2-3	CASSQSLAGTTDTQYF	TGCGCCAGCAGCCAATCCCTAGCGGGGACCACAGATACGCAGTATTTT
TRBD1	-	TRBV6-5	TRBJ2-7	CASSSGQGQVSFYF	TGTGCCAGCAGTTCAGGACAGGGCCAAGTTTCTTTCTACTTC
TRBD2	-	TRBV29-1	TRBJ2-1	CSVVSAGGNNEQFF	TGCAGCGTTGTTTCAGCGGGAGGGAACAATGAGCAGTTCTTC
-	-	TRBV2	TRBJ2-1	CASEAGTHHNEQFF	TGTGCCAGCGAGGCCGGGACACACCACAATGAGCAGTTCTTC
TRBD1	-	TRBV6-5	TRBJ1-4	CASSSRGLRANEKLFF	TGTGCCAGCAGTTCCAGGGGGCTGCGGGCTAATGAAAAACTGTTTTTT
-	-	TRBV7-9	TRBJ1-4	CASSLSAGPNEKLFF	TGTGCCAGCAGCTTATCAGCAGGGCCTAATGAAAAACTGTTTTTT
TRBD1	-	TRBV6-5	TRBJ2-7	CASKTTGAHEQYF	TGTGCCAGCAAGACGACAGGGGCCCACGAGCAGTACTTC
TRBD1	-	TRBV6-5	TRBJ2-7	CASSRDRASYEQYF	TGTGCCAGCAGCCGCGACAGGGCCTCCTACGAGCAGTACTTC